These T cell receptor beta chains were read from a single sample in a study of shared clonotypes between healthy human individuals. Measured with immunoSEQ multiplex PCR; TCRdb has only the in-frame clones, and not every one. The sample has some 350,000 clones, roughly 70% seen once. Specimen: memory CD4+ T cells sorted from blood. The receptors shown here come from a man aged 30 to 45 in good health. Each CDR3 is given with its conserved first and last residue. D genes are given only for firm matches. Expanded clones get a size class; other rows say once, few or many, or leave the size out.

TRBD2	TRBV5-1	TRBJ2-4	few	TGCGCCAGCAGCTTCCTAGCGGGGGCCAAAAACATTCAGTACTTC	CASSFLAGAKNIQYF
TRBD2	TRBV5-1	TRBJ2-2	few	TGCGCCAGCAGTGCCGGACTAGCGGGAGGTACCGGGGAGCTGTTTTTT	CASSAGLAGGTGELFF
TRBD2	TRBV29-1	TRBJ2-1	-	TGCAGCGCGTCTAGCGGGAGTGCCCATTACAATGAGCAGTTCTTC	CSASSGSAHYNEQFF
-	TRBV28	TRBJ1-2	few	TGTGCCAGCAGTTTAAGGAGTTATGGCTACACCTTC	CASSLRSYGYTF
TRBD2	TRBV15	TRBJ2-7	-	TGTGCCACCAGCAGAGCCGGGACTAGCGGGAGCGAGCAGTACTTC	CATSRAGTSGSEQYF
TRBD2	TRBV5-1	TRBJ2-2	-	TGCGCCAGCACCAGGGAGGGAGCAGGCACCGGGGAGCTGTTTTTT	CASTREGAGTGELFF
TRBD2	TRBV6-6	TRBJ2-3	once	TGTGCCAGCAGTTACGGGACTAGTGCAGATACGCAGTATTTT	CASSYGTSADTQYF
TRBD1	TRBV28	TRBJ1-2	-	TGTGCCAGCAGTTCCGGCAGGGGGGGAAGGAACTATGGCTACACCTTC	CASSSGRGGRNYGYTF
TRBD2	TRBV7-9	TRBJ2-1	-	TGTGCCAGCAGCACTAGCGGAAACAATGAGCAGTTCTTC	CASSTSGNNEQFF
TRBD2	TRBV18	TRBJ2-1	-	TGTGCCAGCTCACCACGGGTGACTAGCGGGTACGACCCTACCTACAATGAGCAGTTCTTC	CASSPRVTSGYDPTYNEQFF
TRBD1	TRBV6-1	TRBJ1-2	few	TGTGCCAGCAGTGAAACGGGGACAGGGTACTATGGCTACACCTTC	CASSETGTGYYGYTF
TRBD1	TRBV7-7	TRBJ2-5	-	TGTGCTAGCAGCGTTGACAGGGGGGTTGAGACCCAGTACTTC	CASSVDRGVETQYF
-	TRBV7-8	TRBJ1-1	few	TGTGCCAGCAGCGCAATGGGTAGTTTGTCCGGGTCCCCCAGCTTT	CASSAMGSLSGSPSF
-	TRBV7-2	TRBJ1-3	-	TGTGCCAGCAGCCCCCGAATTGGACCTGGAAACACCATATATTTT	CASSPRIGPGNTIYF
TRBD1	TRBV13	TRBJ2-5	-	TGTGCCAGCAGCCTTAGGACAGGGGCCCTCCAAGAGACCCAGTACTTC	CASSLRTGALQETQYF
-	TRBV20-1	TRBJ2-1	-	TGCAGTGCTAGAGGAGTTAATGAGCAGTTCTTC	CSARGVNEQFF
TRBD1	TRBV5-1	TRBJ2-1	few	TGCGCCAGCAGCGCACTGACAGGGAATGAGCAGTTCTTC	CASSALTGNEQFF
TRBD1	TRBV5-1	TRBJ2-7	-	TGCGCCAGCACGAGGACAGGGGCACGACCCTCCTACGAGCAGTACTTC	CASTRTGARPSYEQYF
-	TRBV6-5	TRBJ2-7	-	TGTGCCAGCAGTTCGGGAGTTTCCTACGAGCAGTACTTC	CASSSGVSYEQYF
-	TRBV7-8	TRBJ2-2	once	TGTGCCAGCAGCCCCGTCCGAGGAGGCACCGGGGAGCTGTTTTTT	CASSPVRGGTGELFF
TRBD1	TRBV27	TRBJ2-1	-	TGTGCCAGCACCCCGCCCGGGACAGTCCACAATGAGCAGTTCTTC	CASTPPGTVHNEQFF
-	TRBV21-1	TRBJ2-4	-	TGTGCCAGCAGCATCGAGGAGGGGGCAGGGGTTGCCAAAAACATTCAGTACTTC	CASSIEEGAGVAKNIQYF